This entry lists 15 T cell receptor beta chains sequenced from one sample in a study of response to subunit inactivated influenza vaccine. TCRdb re-derived calls from the RT-PCR reads in MiXCR, one entry per CDR3 protein. The table shows around 570,000 distinct CDR3 sequences, with 7.6% occurring only once. The sample was PBMCs from blood, taken less than 30 months after vaccination. The source is a man between 50 and 69 years old who received an inactivated influenza vaccine.

Many counts were recorded for this clonotype. This CDR3 is CAISEGQEVTEAFF. In DNA, the CDR3 is TGTGCCATCAGTGAAGGCCAGGAAGTAACTGAAGCTTTCTTT. The rearrangement uses TRBV10-3 and TRBJ1-1; no clear D. The CDR3 sequence is 14 residues long. Germline V gene lookup returns CDR1 ENHRY and CDR2 SYGVKD. The V end was cut by 3 bases, the J end by 5 bases, with 13 bases between.

Note on this clonotype: Possible read error: a much larger clone is one base away. The V gene is TRBV29-1, the J gene TRBJ2-7; D call uncertain. The CDR3 sequence is 13 residues long. Trimming removed 1 base at V and 3 bases at J, with 10 bases between. CDR1 is SQVTM, CDR2 ANQGSEA, per germline. The chain's CDR3 is CSVEASVLYEQYF. In DNA form, the CDR3 reads TGCAGCGTTGAAGCTTCCGTACTCTACGAGCAGTACTTC.

This clonotype was counted many times. The chain employs TRBV5-1 and TRBJ1-2; tentatively, D is TRBD1 (6 bases). V was clipped by 3 bases and J by 4 bases, with 13 bases between them. Germline-derived CDR1 and CDR2 are SGHRS and YFSETQ. The CDR3 loop spans 14 amino acids. The CDR3 is CASSSDRIGYGYTF. The CDR3 DNA is TGCGCCAGCAGCTCTGACAGGATCGGCTATGGCTACACCTTC. The complete variable domain, with remaining parts taken from reference TRBV5-1 and TRBJ1-2, reads KAGVTQTPRYLIKTRGQQVTLSCSPISGHRSVSWYQQTPGQGLQFLFEYFSETQRNKGNFPGRFSGRQFSNSRSEMNVSTLELGDSALYLCASSSDRIGYGYTFGSGTRLTVV.

The rearrangement uses TRBV6-5 and TRBJ1-3; D uncertain. CDR3 length: 15 amino acids. V was clipped by 2 bases and J by 0 bases, with 8 bases between them. CDR1 MNHEY and CDR2 SVGAGI come from the germline V gene. CDR3 DNA: TGTGCCAGCAGTTACCAGACATACTCTGGAAACACCATATATTTT. Protein: CASSYQTYSGNTIYF.

This clonotype has just a few counts. This chain uses TRBV4-2 with TRBJ2-3; 8 nucleotides match TRBD2. J was trimmed by 5 bases and V by 6 bases; bases with no gene match: 10. This CDR3 has 15 amino acids. Germline assignment: CDR1 LGHNA and CDR2 YNFKEQ. The CDR3 nucleotides are TGTGCCAGCAGAAGGTCTCAGCGGGAGTTAGATACGCAGTATTTT. Amino acids: CASRRSQRELDTQYF.

The chain employs TRBV25-1 and TRBJ2-7; D gene unclear. The germline V and J ends were trimmed by 5 bases and 7 bases, with 15 bases remaining between them. The V gene's germline CDR1 is MGHDK and CDR2 SYGVNS. The length of the CDR3 is 13 residues. This CDR3 reads CASSTWSSREQYF. CDR3 in DNA: TGTGCCAGCAGTACTTGGTCTTCGCGGGAGCAGTACTTC.

This clonotype has more than one count but fewer than ten. This sequence joins TRBV28 and TRBJ2-7, with 7 nucleotides matching TRBD1. This CDR3 is built from 13 residues. The V segment lost 6 bases and the J segment 0 bases; nucleotides outside the gene matches: 2. Looked up from germline, CDR1 is MDHEN and CDR2 is SYDVKM. Written as DNA, the CDR3 is TGTGCCAGCAGACAGGGGCACTCCTACGAGCAGTACTTC. Protein: CASRQGHSYEQYF.

The chain's CDR3 is CASSLVNSLYGYTF. The CDR3 DNA is TGCGCCAGCAGCTTGGTGAACAGTCTCTATGGCTACACCTTC. The chain carries TRBV5-1 and TRBJ1-2; D is ambiguous. The CDR3 length is 14 residues. Between the trimmed V and J ends, which lost 0 bases and 4 bases, there was a span of 10 bases. The germline V gene has CDR1 SGHRS and CDR2 YFSETQ.

The chain recombines TRBV10-3 with TRBJ2-2; 11 bases match TRBD2. V shed 10 bases and J 0 bases; nucleotides not matched to a gene: 7. The CDR3 runs 16 residues. From germline, CDR1 is ENHRY and CDR2 SYGVKD. The CDR3 nucleotides read TGTGCCACCTTCGGGACTAGCGGATCGAACACCGGGGAGCTGTTTTTT. Amino acid sequence: CATFGTSGSNTGELFF.

This clonotype was seen a few times. This chain connects TRBV18 to TRBJ1-1; possible D gene TRBD1, 6 bases. The CDR3 consists of 14 residues. Germline loops: CDR1 KGHSH, CDR2 LQKENI. V was clipped by 6 bases and J by 5 bases, with 16 bases between them. In DNA, the CDR3 is TGTGCCAGCTCCAAACAGGGCGGATGGACTGAAGCTTTCTTT. Translated: CASSKQGGWTEAFF.

The J gene is TRBJ2-3, the V gene TRBV7-2; no reliable D call. The CDR3 has 16 amino acids. The germline CDR1 and CDR2 sequences are SGHTA and FQGNSA. The V end lost 5 bases, the J end lost 1 base, and 16 bases lay between the germline ends. CDR3 region: CASSRLRSPRTDTQYF. DNA for the CDR3: TGTGCCAGCAGCCGCCTTCGTTCCCCCCGCACAGATACGCAGTATTTT.

The rearrangement joins TRBV5-1 to TRBJ2-2; D not resolved. The CDR3 has 13 residues. Trimming cost V 2 bases and J 7 bases, with 9 bases left between them. Germline values: CDR1 SGHRS, CDR2 YFSETQ. The chain's CDR3 is CASSFQNDGELFF. The DNA for the CDR3 is TGCGCCAGCAGCTTTCAAAATGACGGGGAGCTGTTTTTT.

This clonotype was seen at least ten times. The chain is built from TRBV5-1 and TRBJ2-2; TRBD1 agrees at 12 bases. CDR3 size: 19 residues. Germline trimming cut 2 bases from V and 2 bases from J; bases unmatched to any gene: 10. The germline gives CDR1 SGHRS, CDR2 YFSETQ. CDR3 bases: TGCGCCAGCAGCTTTTCCAGGGACAGGGGGCGATTTAACACCGGGGAGCTGTTTTTT. As protein: CASSFSRDRGRFNTGELFF.

The genes are TRBV12-3 or TRBV12-4 and TRBJ2-3; D is perhaps TRBD1 (8 bases). Trimming took off 11 bases at V and 2 bases at J, with 14 bases between the two ends. CDR3 size: 13 residues. This CDR3 reads CAGGDRYTDTQYF. The CDR3 DNA sequence: TGTGCCGGGGGGGACAGGTACACAGATACGCAGTATTTT.

The rearrangement joins TRBV5-1 to TRBJ1-6, with D possibly being TRBD1 (5 bases). Looked up from germline, CDR1 is SGHRS and CDR2 is YFSETQ. V lost 4 bases, J lost 5 bases, and 10 bases lay in between. This CDR3 comprises 14 residues. CDR3 in amino acids: CASSPDTNNSPLHF. The CDR3 region has the DNA TGCGCCAGCAGCCCGGACACGAATAATTCACCCCTCCACTTT.